The 7 T cell receptor beta chains below all came from one sample that was sequenced in a study of T cell responses to AZD1222 COVID-19 vaccine. The assay was immunoSEQ multiplex PCR, and TCRdb's table has in-frame clones only and misses some. The repertoire consists of about 110,000 clones, with less than 90% occurring once and the leading ten covering 1.6%. The material sequenced was peripheral blood, taken on day 0 of AZD1222 vaccination. The receptors shown here come from an adult in good health.

CDR3 sequence reads: CAWSVGQGIQPQHF. The CDR3 nucleotides are TGTGCCTGGAGTGTCGGCCAGGGTATTCAGCCCCAGCATTTT. The chain carries TRBV30 and TRBJ1-5; perhaps TRBD1 as D (5 bases). Germline V gives CDR1 GTSNPN, CDR2 SVGIG (reference sequence). The CDR3 sequence is 14 residues long. V lost 0 bases and J 6 bases, leaving 12 bases between the germline ends.

This chain links TRBV29-1 with TRBJ1-2, with 7 bases matching TRBD1. CDR1 and CDR2 from the germline V gene are SQVTM and ANQGSEA. This CDR3 spans 12 amino acids. Unmatched junction bases numbered 6, after V lost 6 bases and J lost 5 bases. DNA of the CDR3: TGCAGCGTCCCACAGGGGCCTTATGGCTACACCTTC. Translation: CSVPQGPYGYTF.

The rearrangement uses TRBV29-1 and TRBJ2-7, with 7 bases matching TRBD1. This CDR3 comprises 13 residues. The germline V gene encodes CDR1 SQVTM and CDR2 ANQGSEA. CDR3 nucleotide sequence: TGCAGTAGTCGACAGGGACCCTCCTACGAGCAGTACTTC. This gives the protein CSSRQGPSYEQYF.

The chain joins TRBV7-8 to TRBJ1-4; D remains ambiguous. The V gene lost 5 bases and the J gene lost 3 bases, with 13 bases spanning the gap. CDR1 and CDR2 (germline): SGHVS, FQNEAQ. The CDR3 covers 15 residues. The CDR3, as DNA: TGTGCCAGCAGCCCCGACTCAGTGGCTAATGAAAAACTGTTTTTT. Encoded protein: CASSPDSVANEKLFF.

The V gene is TRBV18, the J gene TRBJ1-1, with 7 bases aligning to TRBD1. CDR1 and CDR2 (germline): KGHSH, LQKENI. There are 15 residues in the CDR3. Germline trimming cut 2 bases from V and 1 base from J; bases unmatched to any gene: 4. This CDR3 is CASSPAGQRNTEAFF. In DNA, the CDR3 is TGTGCCAGCTCACCAGCGGGACAGAGGAACACTGAAGCTTTCTTT.

This clone was picked up a small number of times. The V and J genes are TRBV19 and TRBJ2-1, with D maybe TRBD2 (6 bases). CDR1 and CDR2 (germline): LNHDA, SQIVND (reference sequence). Trimming took off 7 bases at V and 1 base at J, with 8 bases between the two ends. The CDR3 consists of 13 residues. The CDR3 protein is CASNGRSYNEQFF. The CDR3 coding sequence is TGTGCCAGTAACGGGAGATCCTACAATGAGCAGTTCTTC.

The chain carries TRBV5-4 and TRBJ2-2; D perhaps matches TRBD1 (6 bases). The CDR3 covers 14 residues. Germline V gives CDR1 SGHNT, CDR2 YYREEE (reference sequence). Trimming shortened V by 4 bases and J by 0 bases, and 7 bases separated the two germline ends. CDR3 DNA: TGTGCCAGCAGCGACAGGACGAACACCGGGGAGCTGTTTTTT. Encoded protein: CASSDRTNTGELFF.